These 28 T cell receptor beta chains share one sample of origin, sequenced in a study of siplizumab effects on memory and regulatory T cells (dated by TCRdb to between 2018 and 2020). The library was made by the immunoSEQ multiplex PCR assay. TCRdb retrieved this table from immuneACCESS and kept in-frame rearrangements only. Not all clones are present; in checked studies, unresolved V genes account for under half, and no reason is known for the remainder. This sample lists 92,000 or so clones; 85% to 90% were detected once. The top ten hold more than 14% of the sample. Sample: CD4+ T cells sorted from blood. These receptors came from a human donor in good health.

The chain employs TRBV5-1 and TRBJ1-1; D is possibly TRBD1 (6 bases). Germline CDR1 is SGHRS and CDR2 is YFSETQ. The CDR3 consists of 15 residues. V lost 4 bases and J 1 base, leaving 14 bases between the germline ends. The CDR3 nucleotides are TGCGCCAGCAGCACTCCCGGGACAAAGAACACTGAAGCTTTCTTT. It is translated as CASSTPGTKNTEAFF.

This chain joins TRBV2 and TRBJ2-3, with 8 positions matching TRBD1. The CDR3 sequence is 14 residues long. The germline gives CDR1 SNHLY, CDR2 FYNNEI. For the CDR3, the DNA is TGTGCAAACAAGATGGGACAGGGCACAGATACGCAGTATTTT. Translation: CANKMGQGTDTQYF.

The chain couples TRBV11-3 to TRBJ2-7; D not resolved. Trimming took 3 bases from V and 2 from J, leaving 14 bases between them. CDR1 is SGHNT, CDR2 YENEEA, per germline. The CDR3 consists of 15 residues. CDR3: CASSLSAARTYEQYF. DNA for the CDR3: TGTGCCAGCAGCTTGTCGGCGGCTCGAACCTACGAGCAGTACTTC.

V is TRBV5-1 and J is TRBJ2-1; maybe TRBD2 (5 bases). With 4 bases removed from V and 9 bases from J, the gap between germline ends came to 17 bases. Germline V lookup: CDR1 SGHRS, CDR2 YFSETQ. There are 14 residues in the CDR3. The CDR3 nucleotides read TGCGCCAGCAGCCAGCCGGAACGGGGTAGTGAGCAGTTCTTC. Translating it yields CASSQPERGSEQFF.

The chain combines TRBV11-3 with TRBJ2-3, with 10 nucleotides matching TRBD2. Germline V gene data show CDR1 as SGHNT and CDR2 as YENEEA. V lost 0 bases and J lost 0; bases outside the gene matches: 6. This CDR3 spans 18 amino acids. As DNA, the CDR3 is TGTGCCAGCAGCTTAGAGGGCCTAGCGGGAGAGAGCACAGATACGCAGTATTTT. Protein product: CASSLEGLAGESTDTQYF.

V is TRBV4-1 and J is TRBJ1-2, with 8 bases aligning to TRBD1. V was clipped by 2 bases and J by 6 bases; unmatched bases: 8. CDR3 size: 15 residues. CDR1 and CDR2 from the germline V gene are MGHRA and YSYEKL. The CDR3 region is CASSQFSGTGDGYTF. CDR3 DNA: TGCGCCAGCAGCCAATTCTCCGGGACAGGTGATGGCTACACCTTC.

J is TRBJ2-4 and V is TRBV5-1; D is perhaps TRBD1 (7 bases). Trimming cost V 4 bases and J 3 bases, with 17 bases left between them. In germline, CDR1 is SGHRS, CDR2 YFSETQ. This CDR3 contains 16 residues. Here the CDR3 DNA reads TGCGCCAGCAGCGGCGGCAGGGGGGTAGGCAAAAACATTCAGTACTTC. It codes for CASSGGRGVGKNIQYF.

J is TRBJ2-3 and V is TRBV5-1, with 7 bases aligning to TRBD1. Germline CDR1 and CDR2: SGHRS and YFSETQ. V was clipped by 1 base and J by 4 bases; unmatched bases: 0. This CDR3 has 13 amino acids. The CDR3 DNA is TGCGCCAGCAGCTTGACAGGGGCAGATACGCAGTATTTT. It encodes CASSLTGADTQYF.

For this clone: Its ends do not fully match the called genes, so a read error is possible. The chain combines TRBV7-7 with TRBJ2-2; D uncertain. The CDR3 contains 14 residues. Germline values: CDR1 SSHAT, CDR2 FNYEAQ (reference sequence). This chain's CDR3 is CASSLDETAGELFF. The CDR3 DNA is TGTGCTAGCAGCTTAGACGAAACGGCCGGGGAGCTGTTTTTT.

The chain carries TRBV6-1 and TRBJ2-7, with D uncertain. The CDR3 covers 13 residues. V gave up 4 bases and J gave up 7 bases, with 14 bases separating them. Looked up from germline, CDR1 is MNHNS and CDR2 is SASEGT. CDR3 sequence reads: CASSGQDGWEQYF. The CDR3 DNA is TGTGCCAGCAGTGGCCAGGACGGTTGGGAGCAGTACTTC.

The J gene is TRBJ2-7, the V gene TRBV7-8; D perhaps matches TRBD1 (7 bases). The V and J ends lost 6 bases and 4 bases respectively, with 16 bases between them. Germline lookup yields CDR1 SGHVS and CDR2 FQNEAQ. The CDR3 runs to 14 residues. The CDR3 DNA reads TGTGCCAGCAGTCGACTGGAGGGGGCGTACGAGCAGTACTTC. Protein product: CASSRLEGAYEQYF. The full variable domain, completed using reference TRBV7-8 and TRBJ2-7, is GAGVSQSPRYKVAKRGQDVALRCDPISGHVSLFWYQQALGQGPEFLTYFQNEAQLDKSGLPSDRFFAERPEGSVSTLKIQRTQQEDSAVYLCASSRLEGAYEQYFGPGTRLTVT.

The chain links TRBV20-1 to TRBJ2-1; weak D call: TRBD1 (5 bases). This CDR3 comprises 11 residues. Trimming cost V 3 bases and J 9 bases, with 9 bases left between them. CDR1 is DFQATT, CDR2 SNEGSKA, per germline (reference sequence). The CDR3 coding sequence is TGCAGTGCTAGGGGGCGAGTTGAGCAGTTCTTC. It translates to CSARGRVEQFF.

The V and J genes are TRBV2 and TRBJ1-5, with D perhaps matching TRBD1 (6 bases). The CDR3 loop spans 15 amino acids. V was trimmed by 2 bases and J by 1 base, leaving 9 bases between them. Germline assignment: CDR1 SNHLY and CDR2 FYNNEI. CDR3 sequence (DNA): TGTGCCAGCAGTGAATACAGGGCCAGCAATCAGCCCCAGCATTTT. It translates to CASSEYRASNQPQHF.

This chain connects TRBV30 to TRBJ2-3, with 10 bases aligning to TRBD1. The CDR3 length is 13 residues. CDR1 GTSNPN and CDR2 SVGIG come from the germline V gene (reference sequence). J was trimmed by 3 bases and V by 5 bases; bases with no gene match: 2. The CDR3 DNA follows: TGTGCCTGGGGACAGGGGGTTACAGATACGCAGTATTTT. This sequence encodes CAWGQGVTDTQYF.

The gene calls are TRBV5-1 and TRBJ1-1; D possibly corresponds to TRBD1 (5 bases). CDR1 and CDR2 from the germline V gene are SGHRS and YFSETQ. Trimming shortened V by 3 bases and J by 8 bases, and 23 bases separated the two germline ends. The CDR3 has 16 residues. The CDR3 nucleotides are TGCGCCAGCAGCTACTCACCGGGACGAAACATGGAGGAAGCTTTCTTT. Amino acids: CASSYSPGRNMEEAFF. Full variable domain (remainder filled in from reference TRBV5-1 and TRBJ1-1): KAGVTQTPRYLIKTRGQQVTLSCSPISGHRSVSWYQQTPGQGLQFLFEYFSETQRNKGNFPGRFSGRQFSNSRSEMNVSTLELGDSALYLCASSYSPGRNMEEAFFGQGTRLTVV.

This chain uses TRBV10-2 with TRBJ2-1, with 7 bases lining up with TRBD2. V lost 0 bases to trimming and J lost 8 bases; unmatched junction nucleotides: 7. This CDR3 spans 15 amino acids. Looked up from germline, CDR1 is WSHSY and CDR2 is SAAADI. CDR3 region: CASSESGGRIHEQFF. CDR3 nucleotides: TGCGCCAGCAGTGAGTCTGGCGGGAGAATCCATGAGCAGTTCTTC.

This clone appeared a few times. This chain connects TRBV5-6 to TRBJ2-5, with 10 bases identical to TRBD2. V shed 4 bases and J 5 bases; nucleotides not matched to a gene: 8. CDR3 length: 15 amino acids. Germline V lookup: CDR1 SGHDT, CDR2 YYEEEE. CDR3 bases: TGTGCCAGCAGCCGGGGAGCGGGAGGGTTCGAGACCCAGTACTTC. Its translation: CASSRGAGGFETQYF. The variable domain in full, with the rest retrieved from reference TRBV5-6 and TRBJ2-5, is DAGVTQSPTHLIKTRGQQVTLRCSPKSGHDTVSWYQQALGQGPQFIFQYYEEEERQRGNFPDRFSGHQFPNYSSELNVNALLLGDSALYLCASSRGAGGFETQYFGPGTRLLVL.

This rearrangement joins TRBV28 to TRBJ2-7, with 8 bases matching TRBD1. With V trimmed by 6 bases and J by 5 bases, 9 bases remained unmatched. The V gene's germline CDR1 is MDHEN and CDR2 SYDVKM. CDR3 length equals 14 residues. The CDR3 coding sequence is TGTGCCAGCAGCCGAACAGGGGGGTCGAACGAGCAGTACTTC. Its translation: CASSRTGGSNEQYF.

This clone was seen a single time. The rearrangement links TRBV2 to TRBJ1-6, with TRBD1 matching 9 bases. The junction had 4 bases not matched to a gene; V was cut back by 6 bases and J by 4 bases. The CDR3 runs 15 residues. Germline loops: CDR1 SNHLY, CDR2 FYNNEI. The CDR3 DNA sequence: TGTGCCAGCAGGGGGACAGGGAGTTATAATTCACCCCTCCACTTT. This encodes CASRGTGSYNSPLHF.

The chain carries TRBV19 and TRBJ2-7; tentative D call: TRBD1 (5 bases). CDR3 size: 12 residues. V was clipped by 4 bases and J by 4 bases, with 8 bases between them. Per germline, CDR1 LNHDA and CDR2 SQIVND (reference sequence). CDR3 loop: CASSTQGYEQYF. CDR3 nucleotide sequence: TGTGCCAGTAGTACGCAGGGTTACGAGCAGTACTTC.

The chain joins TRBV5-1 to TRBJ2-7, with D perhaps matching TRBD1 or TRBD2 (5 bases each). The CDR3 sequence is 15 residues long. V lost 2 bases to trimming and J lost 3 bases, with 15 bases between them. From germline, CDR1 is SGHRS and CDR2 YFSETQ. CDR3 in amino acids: CASSFTTGTDYEQYF. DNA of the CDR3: TGCGCCAGCAGCTTCACAACCGGGACGGACTACGAGCAGTACTTC.

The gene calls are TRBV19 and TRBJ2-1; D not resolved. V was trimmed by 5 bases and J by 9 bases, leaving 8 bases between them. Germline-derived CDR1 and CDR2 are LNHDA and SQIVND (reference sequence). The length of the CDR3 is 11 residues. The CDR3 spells CASSWQGEQFF. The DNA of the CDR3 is TGTGCCAGTAGTTGGCAAGGTGAGCAGTTCTTC.

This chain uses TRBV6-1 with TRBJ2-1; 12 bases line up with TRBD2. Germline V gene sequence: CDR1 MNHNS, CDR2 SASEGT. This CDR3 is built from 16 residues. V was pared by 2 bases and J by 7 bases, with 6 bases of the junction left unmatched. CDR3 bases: TGTGCCAGCAGTGAAATTAGAACTAGCGGGAGGAATGAGCAGTTCTTC. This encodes CASSEIRTSGRNEQFF.

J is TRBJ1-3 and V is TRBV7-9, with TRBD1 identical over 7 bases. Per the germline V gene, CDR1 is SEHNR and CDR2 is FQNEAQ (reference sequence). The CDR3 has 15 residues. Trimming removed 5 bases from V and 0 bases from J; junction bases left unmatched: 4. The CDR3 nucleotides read TGTGCCAGCAGCGCCGACAGGGTCTCTGGAAACACCATATATTTT. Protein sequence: CASSADRVSGNTIYF. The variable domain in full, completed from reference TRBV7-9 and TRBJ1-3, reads DTGVSQNPRHKITKRGQNVTFRCDPISEHNRLYWYRQTLGQGPEFLTYFQNEAQLEKSRLLSDRFSAERPKGSFSTLEIQRTEQGDSAMYLCASSADRVSGNTIYFGEGSWLTVV.

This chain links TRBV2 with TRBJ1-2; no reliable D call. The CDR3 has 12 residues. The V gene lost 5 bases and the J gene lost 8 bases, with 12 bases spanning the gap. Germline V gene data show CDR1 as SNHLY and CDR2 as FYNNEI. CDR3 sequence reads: CASSSGLGGYTF. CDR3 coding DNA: TGTGCCAGCAGTTCGGGGTTGGGGGGCTACACCTTC.

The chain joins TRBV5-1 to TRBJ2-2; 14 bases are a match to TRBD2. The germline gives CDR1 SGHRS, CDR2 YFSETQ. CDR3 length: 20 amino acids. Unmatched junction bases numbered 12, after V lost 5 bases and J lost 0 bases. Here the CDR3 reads CASRLGTSGRRVANTGELFF. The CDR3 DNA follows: TGCGCCAGCAGACTCGGGACTAGCGGGAGAAGGGTAGCGAACACCGGGGAGCTGTTTTTT.

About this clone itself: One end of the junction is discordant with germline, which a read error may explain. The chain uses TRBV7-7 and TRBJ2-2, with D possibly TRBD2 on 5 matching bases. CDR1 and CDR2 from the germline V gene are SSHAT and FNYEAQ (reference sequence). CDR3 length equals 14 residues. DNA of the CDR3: TGTGCTAGCAGCTTAGGAGGCGGCACCGGGGAGCTGTTTTTT. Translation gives CASSLGGGTGELFF.

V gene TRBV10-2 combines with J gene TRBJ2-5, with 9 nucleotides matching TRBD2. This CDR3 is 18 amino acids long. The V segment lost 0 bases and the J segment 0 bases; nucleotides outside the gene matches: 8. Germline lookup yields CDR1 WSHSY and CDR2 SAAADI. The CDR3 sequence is CASSESLGASGNQETQYF. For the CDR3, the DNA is TGCGCCAGCAGTGAGTCCTTGGGGGCTAGCGGGAACCAAGAGACCCAGTACTTC.